By sample fraction, the clone carrying this T cell receptor (beta chain) is medium-sized. The entry originates in a study of beta chain features in type 1 diabetes. The CDR3 runs 15 residues. V lost 2 bases to trimming and J lost 3 bases, with 11 bases between them. From germline, CDR1 is SGHTA and CDR2 FQGTGA. Sequenced material consisted of expressed TCRB transcripts (all of the isolated RNA was reverse transcribed). Sequencing was performed with immunoSEQ multiplex PCR; in TCRdb, only in-frame clones are kept and a portion is missing. The data show over 40,000 clones, with roughly 49% seen just once and about 2.1% held by the top ten.

The chain uses TRBV7-3 and TRBJ2-1; no firm D call. What was sequenced was Tregs from blood. This TCR was sampled from a woman younger than 35 in good health. The CDR3 DNA reads as TGTGCCAGCAGCTTAGCATTCACGGGCTACAATGAGCAGTTCTTC. It translates to CASSLAFTGYNEQFF.